Presented here are 23 T cell receptor beta chains from one specimen sequenced in a study of blood T cell repertoires in COVID-19 (TCRdb year 2020). Library generation was performed with the immunoSEQ multiplex PCR assay. Sourced from immuneACCESS, this table was stored by TCRdb with only in-frame sequences that have V and J called. A share of the clones is absent; for the studies checked, an unresolved V gene accounts for under half, and the remainder has no known explanation. Across this sample there are 15,000 to 20,000 clones, with around 91% seen only once. The ten largest make up 4% to 5.5% of the sample. Sequenced sample: peripheral blood. The receptors come from a man aged 55-75 years with active COVID-19.

The sample holds a few counts of this clone. The chain joins TRBV28 to TRBJ2-1, with TRBD2 matching over 8 bases. The V and J ends lost 2 bases and 4 bases, in that order; junction bases with no gene match: 4. Germline CDR1 MDHEN, CDR2 SYDVKM. The length of the CDR3 is 15 residues. CDR3 bases: TGTGCCAGCAGTTTACCGCCTAGCGGGTACAATGAGCAGTTCTTC. Its protein product is CASSLPPSGYNEQFF.

The chain employs TRBV28 and TRBJ2-3; D gene unclear. Germline CDR1 reads MDHEN; CDR2 reads SYDVKM. This CDR3 is 11 amino acids long. V lost 6 bases, J lost 8 bases, and 9 bases lay in between. CDR3 sequence: CASSSTPTQYF. CDR3 DNA sequence: TGTGCCAGCAGCTCTACCCCTACGCAGTATTTT.

The chain couples TRBV19 to TRBJ1-3, with TRBD1 matching 7 bases. The germline gives CDR1 LNHDA, CDR2 SQIVND (reference sequence). This CDR3 spans 14 amino acids. After removal of 6 bases from V and 8 bases from J, the junction contained 10 bases not matched to a gene. DNA for the CDR3: TGTGCCAGTAGCCGAACAGGGGAAGAACACACCATATATTTT. Amino acids: CASSRTGEEHTIYF.

The rearrangement joins TRBV15 to TRBJ2-1, with 11 positions matching TRBD2. CDR1 LNHNV and CDR2 YYDKDF come from the germline V gene (reference sequence). This CDR3 is built from 19 residues. V was clipped by 0 bases and J by 4 bases; unmatched bases: 11. CDR3: CATSRDPASGGLQYNEQFF. CDR3 DNA sequence: TGTGCCACCAGCAGAGATCCGGCTAGCGGGGGGCTACAGTACAATGAGCAGTTCTTC.

The chain carries TRBV9 and TRBJ2-2, with 9 bases matching TRBD1. This CDR3 has 15 residues. Germline CDR1 is SGDLS and CDR2 is YYNGEE. V shed 3 bases, J shed 6 bases, and the junction held 6 bases outside the gene matches. The CDR3 nucleotides read TGTGCCAGCAGCGACCGGGACAGGGAGCCCGGGGAGCTGTTTTTT. Its protein product is CASSDRDREPGELFF. The full variable domain, rest sourced from reference TRBV9 and TRBJ2-2, is DSGVTQTPKHLITATGQRVTLRCSPRSGDLSVYWYQQSLDQGLQFLIQYYNGEERAKGNILERFSAQQFPDLHSELNLSSLELGDSALYFCASSDRDREPGELFFGEGSRLTVL.

The CDR3 DNA follows: TGTGCCACATTAGCACAGGGGTTGAACGGCTACACCTTC. It yields the protein CATLAQGLNGYTF. The chain employs TRBV10-3 and TRBJ1-2; TRBD1 matches at 7 bases. The germline gives CDR1 ENHRY, CDR2 SYGVKD. The CDR3 sequence is 13 residues long. Losses at the gene ends were 10 bases for V and 8 bases for J; bases not matched to a gene: 13.

This chain uses TRBV3-1 (or the pseudogene TRBV3-2) with TRBJ1-5; D not resolved. The CDR3 is made up of 13 amino acids. Germline CDR1 is LGHDT and CDR2 is YNNKEL (reference sequence). V shed 1 base and J shed 5 bases, with 6 bases lying between them. In DNA, the CDR3 is TGTGCCAGCAGCCAAGGCGGGTATCAGCCCCAGCATTTT. Translated, it gives CASSQGGYQPQHF.

CDR3: CASSTTGTSGRLYTQYF. CDR3 bases: TGTGCCAGCAGCACGACCGGGACTAGCGGGCGACTCTATACGCAGTATTTT. J is TRBJ2-3 and V is TRBV7-8, with TRBD2 matching 12 bases. Per germline, CDR1 SGHVS and CDR2 FQNEAQ. Unmatched junction bases numbered 13, after V lost 5 bases and J lost 7 bases. The CDR3 runs 17 residues.

The chain couples TRBV6-5 to TRBJ1-4; D unresolved. Germline V gene data show CDR1 as MNHEY and CDR2 as SVGAGI. There are 16 residues in the CDR3. With 0 bases removed from V and 10 bases from J, the gap between germline ends came to 18 bases. Written as DNA, the CDR3 is TGTGCCAGCAGTTACTCTCCGGGGTCTCTAAGCGGAAAACTGTTTTTT. This codes for CASSYSPGSLSGKLFF.

This clone was picked up a small number of times. V is TRBV16 and J is TRBJ1-4; 10 positions agree with TRBD1. This CDR3 is 15 amino acids long. The V and J ends lost 5 bases and 3 bases, in that order; junction bases with no gene match: 3. The germline V gene has CDR1 KGHSY and CDR2 FQNENV. Here the CDR3 reads CASSAGTGANEKLFF. CDR3 coding DNA: TGTGCCAGCAGCGCTGGGACAGGGGCTAATGAAAAACTGTTTTTT.

V gene TRBV15 combines with J gene TRBJ1-4; TRBD1 aligns across 7 bases. The germline gives CDR1 LNHNV, CDR2 YYDKDF (reference sequence). The ends lost 3 bases at V and 7 bases at J; junction bases unmatched: 8. This CDR3 has 15 residues. The chain's CDR3 is CATSRTGTDGEKLFF. The CDR3 DNA reads TGTGCCACCAGCAGGACCGGGACAGATGGTGAAAAACTGTTTTTT. The full variable domain, rest sourced from reference TRBV15 and TRBJ1-4, is DAMVIQNPRYQVTQFGKPVTLSCSQTLNHNVMYWYQQKSSQAPKLLFHYYDKDFNNEADTPDNFQSRRPNTSFCFLDIRSPGLGDTAMYLCATSRTGTDGEKLFFGSGTQLSVL.

The V gene is TRBV7-6, the J gene TRBJ1-1, with unresolved D. Germline CDR1 SGHVS, CDR2 FNYEAQ. V lost 1 base to trimming and J lost 1 base, with 10 bases between them. This CDR3 has 15 residues. CDR3 in DNA: TGTGCCAGCAGCTTAGAGAACGCTAGGAACACTGAAGCTTTCTTT. Its protein product is CASSLENARNTEAFF. The full variable domain, with the rest looked up from reference TRBV7-6 and TRBJ1-1, is GAGVSQSPRYKVTKRGQDVALRCDPISGHVSLYWYRQALGQGPEFLTYFNYEAQQDKSGLPNDRFSAERPEGSISTLTIQRTEQRDSAMYRCASSLENARNTEAFFGQGTRLTVV.

The chain carries TRBV6-6 and TRBJ2-2; 10 nucleotides match TRBD1. Germline assignment: CDR1 MNHNY and CDR2 SVGAGI (reference sequence). The CDR3 spans 12 residues. The V gene end was trimmed by 8 bases and the J gene end by 6 bases; junction bases not matched to a gene: 0. CDR3 DNA: TGTGCCAGCGGACAGGGGGCCGGGGAGCTGTTTTTT. Translating gives CASGQGAGELFF.

The rearrangement links TRBV9 to TRBJ1-5; no firm D call. There are 14 residues in the CDR3. The germline V gene has CDR1 SGDLS and CDR2 YYNGEE. The V end lost 6 bases, the J end lost 6 bases, and 16 bases lay between the germline ends. The CDR3 region is CASNRGERSQPQHF. CDR3 coding DNA: TGTGCCAGCAACCGGGGAGAGAGGAGTCAGCCCCAGCATTTT.

This clone was detected only once. The rearrangement uses TRBV19 and TRBJ1-6; tentative D call: TRBD1 (6 bases). Germline assignment: CDR1 LNHDA and CDR2 SQIVND (reference sequence). The CDR3 is 14 amino acids. Trimming stripped 5 bases from V and 7 bases from J, with 12 bases between. The CDR3, as DNA: TGTGCCAGTAGTCCCGGGACAAGGAATTCACCCCTCCACTTT. It translates to CASSPGTRNSPLHF.

The chain uses TRBV6-5 and TRBJ2-1; D is perhaps TRBD1 (5 bases). This CDR3 region has 12 residues. V was shortened by 6 bases and J by 8 bases, with 11 bases between the two germline ends. The germline V gene encodes CDR1 MNHEY and CDR2 SVGAGI. The CDR3 DNA reads TGTGCCAGCAGGGGGCTGGGCGATGAGCAGTTCTTC. Its translation is CASRGLGDEQFF.

This clone was found a few times. J is TRBJ2-2 and V is TRBV2; 8 bases agree with TRBD1. The CDR3 sequence is 15 residues long. J lost 3 bases, V lost 6 bases, and 6 bases had no gene match. Germline-derived CDR1 and CDR2 are SNHLY and FYNNEI. CDR3 region: CASRTGDRDTGELFF. The DNA for the CDR3 is TGTGCCAGCAGGACAGGGGATAGGGACACCGGGGAGCTGTTTTTT.

The rearrangement links TRBV29-1 to TRBJ1-3, with D unclear. Trimming pared 2 bases from V and 0 bases from J, leaving 5 bases between. The length of the CDR3 is 13 residues. CDR1 is SQVTM and CDR2 is ANQGSEA in the germline V gene. The CDR3 loop reads CSVESDSGNTIYF. CDR3 nucleotide sequence: TGCAGCGTTGAATCAGACTCTGGAAACACCATATATTTT.

This clone was observed a few times. The chain is built from TRBV4-1 and TRBJ1-1; 7 nucleotides match TRBD1. Germline-derived CDR1 and CDR2 are MGHRA and YSYEKL. Trimming removed 4 bases from V and 1 base from J; junction bases left unmatched: 6. This CDR3 spans 15 amino acids. CDR3 DNA: TGCGCCAGCAGCCCATACAACAGGGGGAACACTGAAGCTTTCTTT. It yields the protein CASSPYNRGNTEAFF.

The chain has TRBV21-1 and TRBJ2-1; the listed D gene, TRBD1, was not tested against the DNA. TRBV21-1 corresponds to a pseudogene. There are 14 residues in the CDR3. The CDR3 DNA is TGTGCCAGCAGCAAAGTTTACAGGGGTAATGAGCAGTTCTTC. It specifies CASSKVYRGNEQFF.

This chain uses TRBV12-5 with TRBJ1-2; D is unclear. From germline, CDR1 is LGHNT and CDR2 FRNRAP. Between the trimmed V and J ends, which lost 7 bases and 5 bases, there was a span of 11 bases. The CDR3 length is 12 residues. CDR3 DNA sequence: TGTGCTAGTGCCCGCGAGCTTTATGGCTACACCTTC. This gives the protein CASARELYGYTF.

The chain employs TRBV29-1 and TRBJ1-2; D call uncertain. The CDR3 runs to 9 residues. Germline V gene sequence: CDR1 SQVTM, CDR2 ANQGSEA. CDR3 loop: CYEGEGYTF. The CDR3 region has the DNA TGCTATGAGGGTGAAGGCTACACCTTC.

This chain joins TRBV14 and TRBJ2-7; the D gene is possibly TRBD1 (5 bases). The CDR3 is 15 residues long. V was trimmed by 4 bases and J by 1 base, leaving 14 bases between them. CDR1 SGHDN and CDR2 FVKESK come from the germline V gene. The CDR3 sequence: CASSLGQRASYEQYV. CDR3 coding DNA: TGTGCCAGCAGCCTTGGACAAAGGGCGTCCTACGAGCAGTACGTC.